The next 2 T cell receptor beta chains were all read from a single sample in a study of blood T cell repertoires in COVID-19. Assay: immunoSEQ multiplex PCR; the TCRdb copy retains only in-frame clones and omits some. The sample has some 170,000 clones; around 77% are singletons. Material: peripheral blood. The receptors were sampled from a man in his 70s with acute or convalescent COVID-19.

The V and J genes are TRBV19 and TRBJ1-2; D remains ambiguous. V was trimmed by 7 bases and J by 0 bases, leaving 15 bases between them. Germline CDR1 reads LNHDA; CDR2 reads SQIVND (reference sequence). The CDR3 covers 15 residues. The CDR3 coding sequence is TGTGCCAGTACGTTGGCGGAGCCCGCTAACTATGGCTACACCTTC. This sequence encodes CASTLAEPANYGYTF.

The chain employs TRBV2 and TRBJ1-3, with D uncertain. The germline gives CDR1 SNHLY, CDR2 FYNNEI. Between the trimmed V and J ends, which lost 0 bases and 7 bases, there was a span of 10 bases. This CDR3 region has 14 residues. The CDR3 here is CASSEASGGNTIYF. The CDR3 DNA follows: TGTGCCAGCAGTGAAGCGTCGGGTGGGAACACCATATATTTT. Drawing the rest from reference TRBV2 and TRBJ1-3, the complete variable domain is EPEVTQTPSHQVTQMGQEVILRCVPISNHLYFYWYRQILGQKVEFLVSFYNNEISEKSEIFDDQFSVERPDGSNFTLKIRSTKLEDSAMYFCASSEASGGNTIYFGEGSWLTVV.